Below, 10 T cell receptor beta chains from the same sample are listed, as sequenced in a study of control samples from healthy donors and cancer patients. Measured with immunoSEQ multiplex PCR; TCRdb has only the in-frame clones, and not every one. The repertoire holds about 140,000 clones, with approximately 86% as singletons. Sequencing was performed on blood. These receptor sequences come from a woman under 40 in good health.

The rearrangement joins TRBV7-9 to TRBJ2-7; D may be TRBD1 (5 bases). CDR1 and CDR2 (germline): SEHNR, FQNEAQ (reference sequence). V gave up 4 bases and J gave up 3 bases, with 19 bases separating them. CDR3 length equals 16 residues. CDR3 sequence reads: CASSSDGARRGYEQYF. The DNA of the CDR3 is TGTGCCAGCAGCTCGGATGGGGCCAGAAGGGGCTACGAGCAGTACTTC.

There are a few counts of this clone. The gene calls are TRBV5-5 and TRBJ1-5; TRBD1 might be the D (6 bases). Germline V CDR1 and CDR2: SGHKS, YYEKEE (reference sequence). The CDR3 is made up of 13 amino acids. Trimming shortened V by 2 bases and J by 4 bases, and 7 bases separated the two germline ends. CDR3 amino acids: CASSLQGNQPQHF. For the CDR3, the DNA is TGTGCCAGCAGCTTACAGGGAAATCAGCCCCAGCATTTT.

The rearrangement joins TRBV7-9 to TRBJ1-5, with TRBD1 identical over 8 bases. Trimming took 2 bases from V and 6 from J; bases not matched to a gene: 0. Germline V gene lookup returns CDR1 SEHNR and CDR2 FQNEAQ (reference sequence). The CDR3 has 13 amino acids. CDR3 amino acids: CASSLQGAQPQHF. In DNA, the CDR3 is TGTGCCAGCAGCTTACAGGGGGCTCAGCCCCAGCATTTT.

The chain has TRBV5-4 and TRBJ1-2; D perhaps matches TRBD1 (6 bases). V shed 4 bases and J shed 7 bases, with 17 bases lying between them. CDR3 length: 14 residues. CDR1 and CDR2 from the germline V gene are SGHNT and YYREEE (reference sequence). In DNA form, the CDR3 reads TGTGCCAGCAGCAGAGGAGGGGGGGCATTTGGCTACACCTTC. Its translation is CASSRGGGAFGYTF.

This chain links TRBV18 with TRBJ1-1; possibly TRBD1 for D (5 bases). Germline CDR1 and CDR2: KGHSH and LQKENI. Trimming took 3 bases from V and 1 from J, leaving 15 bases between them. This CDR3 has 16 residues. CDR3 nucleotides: TGTGCCAGCTCACCTTCCCGGTTAGGGGCGAACACTGAAGCTTTCTTT. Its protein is CASSPSRLGANTEAFF.

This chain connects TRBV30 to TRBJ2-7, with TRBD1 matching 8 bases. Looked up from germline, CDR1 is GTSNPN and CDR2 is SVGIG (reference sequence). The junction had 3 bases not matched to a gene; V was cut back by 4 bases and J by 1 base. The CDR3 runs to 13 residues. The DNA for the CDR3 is TGTGCCTGGAAATGGACAGGGTCCTACGAGCAGTACTTC. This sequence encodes CAWKWTGSYEQYF.

CDR3 in amino acids: CATSRTTSNTGELFF. Here the CDR3 DNA reads TGTGCCACCAGCCGGACTACCTCGAACACCGGGGAGCTGTTTTTT. The chain couples TRBV15 to TRBJ2-2; weak D call: TRBD2 (6 bases). CDR3 length equals 15 residues. Germline lookup yields CDR1 LNHNV and CDR2 YYDKDF (reference sequence). Trimming shortened V by 5 bases and J by 0 bases, and 10 bases separated the two germline ends.

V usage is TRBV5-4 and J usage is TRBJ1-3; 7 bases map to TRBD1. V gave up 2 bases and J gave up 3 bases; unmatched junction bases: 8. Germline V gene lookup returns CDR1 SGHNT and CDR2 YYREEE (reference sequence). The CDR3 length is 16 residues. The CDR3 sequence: CASSFWGTVYGNTIYF. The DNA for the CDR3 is TGTGCCAGCAGCTTTTGGGGGACAGTCTATGGAAACACCATATATTTT. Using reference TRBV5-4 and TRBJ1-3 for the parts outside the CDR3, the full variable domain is ETGVTQSPTHLIKTRGQQVTLRCSSQSGHNTVSWYQQALGQGPQFIFQYYREEENGRGNFPPRFSGLQFPNYSSELNVNALELDDSALYLCASSFWGTVYGNTIYFGEGSWLTVV.

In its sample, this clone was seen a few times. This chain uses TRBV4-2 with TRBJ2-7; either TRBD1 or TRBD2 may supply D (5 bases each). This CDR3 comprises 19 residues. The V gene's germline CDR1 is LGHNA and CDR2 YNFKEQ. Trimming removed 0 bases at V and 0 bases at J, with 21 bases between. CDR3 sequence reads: CASSQDHSRGAGTSYEQYF. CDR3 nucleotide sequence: TGTGCCAGCAGCCAAGATCACAGTAGAGGGGCAGGGACCTCCTACGAGCAGTACTTC.

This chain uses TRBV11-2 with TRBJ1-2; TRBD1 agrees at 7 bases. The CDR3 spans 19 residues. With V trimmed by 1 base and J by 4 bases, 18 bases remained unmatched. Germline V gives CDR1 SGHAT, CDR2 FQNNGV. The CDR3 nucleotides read TGTGCCAGCAGCTTAGGCCCTCCAGGGGGGGGAAGTCCCTTCTATGGCTACACCTTC. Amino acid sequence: CASSLGPPGGGSPFYGYTF. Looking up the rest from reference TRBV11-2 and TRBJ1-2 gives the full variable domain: EAGVAQSPRYKIIEKRQSVAFWCNPISGHATLYWYQQILGQGPKLLIQFQNNGVVDDSQLPKDRFSAERLKGVDSTLKIQPAKLEDSAVYLCASSLGPPGGGSPFYGYTFGSGTRLTVV.